The following is a TCR beta chain sequence with its context. The protocol was immunoSEQ multiplex PCR, while the TCRdb copy is restricted to in-frame clones and leaves out a portion. The table records about 82,000 clones, around 81% of them present only once. This entry is derived from a study of blood T cell repertoires in COVID-19. Study information: Acute-phase and convalescent COVID-19 samples originated in the United States, Italy and Spain.

CDR1 LGHDT and CDR2 YNNKEL come from the germline V gene (reference sequence). This CDR3 has 14 amino acids. J gave up 5 bases and V 6 bases, and 9 bases lay outside the gene matches. The material sequenced was peripheral blood. This chain joins TRBV3-1 (or the pseudogene TRBV3-2) and TRBJ1-1; TRBD1 matches 7 bases. The receptor's source is a man older than 75 with acute or convalescent COVID-19. The CDR3: CASSLGHRGTEAFF. DNA for the CDR3: TGTGCCAGCAGTCTAGGACACAGGGGAACTGAAGCTTTCTTT.